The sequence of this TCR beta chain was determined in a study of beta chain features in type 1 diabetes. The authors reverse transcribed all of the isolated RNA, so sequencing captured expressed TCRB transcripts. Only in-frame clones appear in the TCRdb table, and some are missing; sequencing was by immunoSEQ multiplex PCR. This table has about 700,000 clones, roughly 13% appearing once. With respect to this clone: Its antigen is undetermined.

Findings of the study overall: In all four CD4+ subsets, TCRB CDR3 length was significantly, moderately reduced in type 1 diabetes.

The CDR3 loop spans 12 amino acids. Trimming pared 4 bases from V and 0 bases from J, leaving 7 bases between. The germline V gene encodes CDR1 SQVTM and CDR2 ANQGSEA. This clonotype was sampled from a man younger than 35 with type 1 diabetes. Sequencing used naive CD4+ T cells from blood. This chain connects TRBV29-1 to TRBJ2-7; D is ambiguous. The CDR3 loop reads CSVGTASYEQYF. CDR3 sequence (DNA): TGCAGCGTTGGGACGGCCTCCTACGAGCAGTACTTC.